The rows below give T cell receptor beta chains drawn from one sample of a study of human T cells and chemical hapten exposure. TCRdb reanalysed the RACE reads using MiXCR and keeps one entry per CDR3 protein. There are over 85,000 distinct CDR3 sequences in the sample; over 10% occur only once, and roughly 2.1% lies in the top ten. The source was whole blood, collected in connection with sensitization to the hapten diphenylcyclopropenone (DPC). The receptors shown here come from a woman aged 35 to 49 with alopecia areata. Some clones in this sample may be carry-over from other donors' samples. CDR3s include the opening cysteine and the closing phenylalanine or tryptophan. D genes are given only for firm matches. Not every row has a clone size; where given, it reads once, few, many or a size class.

v_call	d_call	j_call	clone_size	cdr3_nt	cdr3_aa
TRBV6-2/TRBV6-3	NA	TRBJ1-1	few	TGTGCCAGCAGTTACTCAATCGGGGGCGCTTTTACTGAAGCTTTCTTT	CASSYSIGGAFTEAFF
TRBV5-1	NA	TRBJ1-3	few	TGCGCCAGCAGCACGGGATCGACTTCTGGAAACACCATATATTTT	CASSTGSTSGNTIYF
TRBV29-1	TRBD2	TRBJ2-4	few	TGCAGCGCCCTGGGCGGGGGGAATGACATTCAGTACTTC	CSALGGGNDIQYF
TRBV11-1	NA	TRBJ2-5	NA	TGTGCCAGCAGCTCCCATTCGGGTAGCGGACAAGAGACCCAGTACTTC	CASSSHSGSGQETQYF
TRBV18	NA	TRBJ2-5	NA	TGTGCCAGCTCACGCGGGACGGGGCAAGAGACCCAGTACTTC	CASSRGTGQETQYF
TRBV4-1	NA	TRBJ2-7	few	TGCGCCAGCAGCCAAGGCCCGGGAAGCTCCTACGAGCAGTACTTC	CASSQGPGSSYEQYF
TRBV5-4	NA	TRBJ2-2	few	TGTGCCAGCAGCTTGGCCGGCAGGGGAACCGGGGAGCTGTTTTTT	CASSLAGRGTGELFF
TRBV12-3/TRBV12-4	NA	TRBJ1-4	NA	TGTGCCAGCACCTATAATGAAAAACTGTTTTTT	CASTYNEKLFF
TRBV6-5	TRBD1	TRBJ1-1	NA	TGTGCCAGCAGTTACTATACTCAGGGGGGCACTGAAGCTTTCTTT	CASSYYTQGGTEAFF
TRBV7-2	NA	TRBJ2-7	few	TGTGCCAGCAGCTTAGTATTTGGCGTCTACGAGCAGTACTTC	CASSLVFGVYEQYF
TRBV7-2	TRBD2	TRBJ2-7	NA	TGTGCCAGCAGCTTAGGCCCTGGCGGGAGCTACGAGCAGTACTTC	CASSLGPGGSYEQYF
TRBV6-2/TRBV6-3	NA	TRBJ2-1	many	TGTGCCAGCAGTTCCCAGACTAGACGATCGAGGAATGAGCAGTTCTTC	CASSSQTRRSRNEQFF
TRBV28	NA	TRBJ1-5	many	TGTGCCAGCAGTTTATTCCAGGGTAGCAATCAGCCCCAGCATTTT	CASSLFQGSNQPQHF
TRBV9	NA	TRBJ2-2	NA	TGTGCCAGCAGCCCCCGGGGAGACGCGAACACCGGGGAGCTGTTTTTT	CASSPRGDANTGELFF
TRBV18	NA	TRBJ1-5	few	TGTGCCAGCCGCAACCAGGGAGTAGGCCAGCCCCAGCATTTT	CASRNQGVGQPQHF
TRBV3-1	TRBD1	TRBJ2-1	NA	TGTGCCAGCAGTCAGAAACCCGGACAGGGTGGGTACAATGAGCAGTTCTTC	CASSQKPGQGGYNEQFF
TRBV28	NA	TRBJ2-7	NA	TGTGCCACCGGCCTAGCTAGCGAGCAGTACTTC	CATGLASEQYF
TRBV5-1	NA	TRBJ1-1	many	TGCGCCAGCAGCTTCGACGGCAACACTGAAGCTTTCTTT	CASSFDGNTEAFF
TRBV6-2/TRBV6-3	NA	TRBJ1-5	NA	TGTGCCAGCAGTTACTCGCCCGGGGATGTCGATCAGCCCCAGCATTTT	CASSYSPGDVDQPQHF
TRBV5-1	NA	TRBJ2-6	few	TGCGCCAGCAGCTTGGCTCCCTCTGGGGCCAACGTCCTGACTTTC	CASSLAPSGANVLTF
TRBV10-3	TRBD1	TRBJ2-2	NA	TGTGCCATGGAGGGACAGGGGAACACCGGGGAGCTGTTTTTT	CAMEGQGNTGELFF
TRBV5-1	TRBD1	TRBJ2-7	few	TGCGCCAGCAGCGCCGGACAGGGCCTTGTTACCGAGCAGTACTTC	CASSAGQGLVTEQYF
TRBV28	NA	TRBJ1-6	few	TGTGCCAGCAGTTTGGTTAGGGGTGGCGGTTCACCCCTCCACTTT	CASSLVRGGGSPLHF
TRBV12-3/TRBV12-4	NA	TRBJ1-2	NA	TGTGCCTCCGCCCCAGGCAGCAACTATGGCTACACCTTC	CASAPGSNYGYTF
TRBV18	TRBD1	TRBJ1-2	few	TGTGCCAGCTCCCCCTCGACAGGGGGCGACGGCTACACCTTC	CASSPSTGGDGYTF